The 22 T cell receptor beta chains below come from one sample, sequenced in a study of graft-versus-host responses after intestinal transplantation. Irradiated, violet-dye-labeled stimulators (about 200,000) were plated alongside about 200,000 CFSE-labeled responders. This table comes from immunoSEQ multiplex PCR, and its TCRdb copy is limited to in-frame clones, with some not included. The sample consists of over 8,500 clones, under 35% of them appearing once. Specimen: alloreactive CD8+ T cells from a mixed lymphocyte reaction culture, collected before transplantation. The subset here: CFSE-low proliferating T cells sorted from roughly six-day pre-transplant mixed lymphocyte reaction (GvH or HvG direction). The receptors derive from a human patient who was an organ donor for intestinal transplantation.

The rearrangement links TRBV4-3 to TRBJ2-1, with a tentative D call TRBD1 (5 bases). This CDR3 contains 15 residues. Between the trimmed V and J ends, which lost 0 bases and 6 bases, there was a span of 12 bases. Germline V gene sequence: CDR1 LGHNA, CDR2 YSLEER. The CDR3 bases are TGCGCCAGCAGCCAAGATAGGGGCTTTATCAATGAGCAGTTCTTC. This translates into CASSQDRGFINEQFF.

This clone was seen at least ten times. The CDR3 region is CAWECGGGLNEQYF. The CDR3 bases are TGTGCCTGGGAGTGCGGGGGGGGCCTCAACGAGCAGTACTTC. The chain is built from TRBV30 and TRBJ2-7, with TRBD2 matching 9 bases. The ends lost 5 bases at V and 5 bases at J; junction bases unmatched: 10. This CDR3 comprises 14 residues. CDR1 and CDR2 (germline): GTSNPN, SVGIG (reference sequence).

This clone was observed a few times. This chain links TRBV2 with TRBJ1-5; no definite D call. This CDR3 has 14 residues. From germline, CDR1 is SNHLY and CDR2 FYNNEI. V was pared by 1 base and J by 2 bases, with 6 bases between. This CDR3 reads CASSEGVGNQPQHF. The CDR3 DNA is TGTGCCAGCAGTGAAGGGGTAGGCAATCAGCCCCAGCATTTT.

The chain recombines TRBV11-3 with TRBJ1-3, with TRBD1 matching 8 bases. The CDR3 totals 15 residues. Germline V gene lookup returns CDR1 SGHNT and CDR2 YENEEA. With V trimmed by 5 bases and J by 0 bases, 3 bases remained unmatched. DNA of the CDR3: TGTGCCAGCAGCAACGACAGGGGCTCTGGAAACACCATATATTTT. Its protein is CASSNDRGSGNTIYF.

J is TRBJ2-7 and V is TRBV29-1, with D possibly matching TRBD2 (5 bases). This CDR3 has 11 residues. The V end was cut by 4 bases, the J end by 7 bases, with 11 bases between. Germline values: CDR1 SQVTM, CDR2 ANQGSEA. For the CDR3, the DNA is TGCAGCGTTGCTACCGGGATAGAGCAGTACTTC. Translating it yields CSVATGIEQYF.

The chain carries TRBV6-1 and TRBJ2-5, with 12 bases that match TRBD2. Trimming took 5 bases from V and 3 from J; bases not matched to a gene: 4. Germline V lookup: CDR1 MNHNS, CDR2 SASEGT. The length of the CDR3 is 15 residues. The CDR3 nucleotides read TGTGCCAGCAGTCCTCTAGCGGGAGGGAAAGAGACCCAGTACTTC. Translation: CASSPLAGGKETQYF.

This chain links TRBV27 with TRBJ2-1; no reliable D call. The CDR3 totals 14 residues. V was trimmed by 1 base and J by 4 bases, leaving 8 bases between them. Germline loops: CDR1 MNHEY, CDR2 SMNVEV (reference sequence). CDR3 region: CASSLFLQYNEQFF. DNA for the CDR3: TGTGCCAGCAGTTTATTCCTACAGTACAATGAGCAGTTCTTC.

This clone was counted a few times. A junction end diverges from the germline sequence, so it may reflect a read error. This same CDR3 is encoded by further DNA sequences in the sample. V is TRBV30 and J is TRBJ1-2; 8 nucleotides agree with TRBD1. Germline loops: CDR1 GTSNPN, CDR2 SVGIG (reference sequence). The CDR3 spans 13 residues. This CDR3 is CAWGVEAGGGYTF. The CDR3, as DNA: TGTGCCTGGGGTGTGGAGGCAGGGGGCGGCTACACCTTC.

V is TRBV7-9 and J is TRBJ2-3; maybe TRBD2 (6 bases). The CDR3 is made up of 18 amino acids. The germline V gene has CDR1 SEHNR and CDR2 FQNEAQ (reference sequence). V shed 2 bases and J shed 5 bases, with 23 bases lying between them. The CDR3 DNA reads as TGTGCCAGCAGCTTATATCGGTTCCGGGACTGGCATGGAGATACGCAGTATTTT. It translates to CASSLYRFRDWHGDTQYF.

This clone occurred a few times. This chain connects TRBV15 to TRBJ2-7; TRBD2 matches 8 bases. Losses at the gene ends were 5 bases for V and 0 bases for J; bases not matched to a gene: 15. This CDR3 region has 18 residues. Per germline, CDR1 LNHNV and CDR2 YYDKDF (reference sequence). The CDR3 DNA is TGTGCCACCAGCGACAACGGGAATAGCGGGGTGCCCTCCTACGAGCAGTACTTC. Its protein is CATSDNGNSGVPSYEQYF. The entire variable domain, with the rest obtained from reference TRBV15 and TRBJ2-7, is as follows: DAMVIQNPRYQVTQFGKPVTLSCSQTLNHNVMYWYQQKSSQAPKLLFHYYDKDFNNEADTPDNFQSRRPNTSFCFLDIRSPGLGDTAMYLCATSDNGNSGVPSYEQYFGPGTRLTVT.

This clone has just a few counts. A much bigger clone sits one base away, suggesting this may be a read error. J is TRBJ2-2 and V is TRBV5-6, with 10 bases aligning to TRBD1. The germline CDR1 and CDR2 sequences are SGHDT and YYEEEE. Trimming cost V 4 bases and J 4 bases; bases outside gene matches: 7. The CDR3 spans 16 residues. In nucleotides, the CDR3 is TGTGCCAGCAGCGTGTTCCGGACAGGGGGCACCGGGGAGCTGTTTTTT. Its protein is CASSVFRTGGTGELFF.

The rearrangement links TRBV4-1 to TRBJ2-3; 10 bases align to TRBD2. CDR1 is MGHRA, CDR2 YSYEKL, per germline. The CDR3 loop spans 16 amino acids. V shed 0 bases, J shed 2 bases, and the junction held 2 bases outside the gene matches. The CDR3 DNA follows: TGCGCCAGCAGCCAAGACACTAGCGGGAACACAGATACGCAGTATTTT. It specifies CASSQDTSGNTDTQYF.

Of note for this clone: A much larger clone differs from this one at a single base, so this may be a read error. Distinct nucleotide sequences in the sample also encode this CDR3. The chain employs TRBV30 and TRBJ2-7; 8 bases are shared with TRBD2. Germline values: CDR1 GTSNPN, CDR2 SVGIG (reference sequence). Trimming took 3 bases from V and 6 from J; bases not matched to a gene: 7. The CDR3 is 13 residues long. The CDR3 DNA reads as TGTGCCTGGAGGTTTGGGGCGGGGGGCGAGCAGTACTTC. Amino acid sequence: CAWRFGAGGEQYF.

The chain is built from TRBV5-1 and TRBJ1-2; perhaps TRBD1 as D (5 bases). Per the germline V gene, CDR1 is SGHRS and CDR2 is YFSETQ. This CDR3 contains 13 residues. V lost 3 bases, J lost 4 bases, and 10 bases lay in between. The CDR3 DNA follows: TGCGCCAGCAGCTCGGGACCGAGCTATGGCTACACCTTC. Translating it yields CASSSGPSYGYTF.

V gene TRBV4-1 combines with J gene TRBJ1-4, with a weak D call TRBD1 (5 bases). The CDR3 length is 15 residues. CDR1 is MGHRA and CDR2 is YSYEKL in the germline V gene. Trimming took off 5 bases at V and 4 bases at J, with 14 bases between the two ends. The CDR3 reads CASSGRYQGNEKLFF. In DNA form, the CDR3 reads TGCGCCAGCAGCGGGCGATATCAGGGTAATGAAAAACTGTTTTTT.

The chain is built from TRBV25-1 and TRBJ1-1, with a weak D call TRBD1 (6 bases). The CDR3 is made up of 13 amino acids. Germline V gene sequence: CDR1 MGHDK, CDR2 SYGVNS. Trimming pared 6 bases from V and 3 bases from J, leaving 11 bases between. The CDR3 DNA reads TGTGCCAGCAGAGGGGGGCTGGACACTGAAGCTTTCTTT. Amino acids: CASRGGLDTEAFF.

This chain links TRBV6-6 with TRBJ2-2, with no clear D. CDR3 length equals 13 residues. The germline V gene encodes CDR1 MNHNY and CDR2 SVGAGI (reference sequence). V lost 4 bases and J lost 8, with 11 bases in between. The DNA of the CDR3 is TGTGCCAGCAGTTTTAATTTTCCTGGGGAGCTGTTTTTT. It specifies CASSFNFPGELFF.

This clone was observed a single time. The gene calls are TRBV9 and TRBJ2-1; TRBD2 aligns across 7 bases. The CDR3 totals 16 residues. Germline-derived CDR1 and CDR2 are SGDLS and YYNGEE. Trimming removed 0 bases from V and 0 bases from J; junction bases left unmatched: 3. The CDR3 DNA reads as TGTGCCAGCAGCGTAGACGGGACTACCTCCTACAATGAGCAGTTCTTC. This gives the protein CASSVDGTTSYNEQFF.

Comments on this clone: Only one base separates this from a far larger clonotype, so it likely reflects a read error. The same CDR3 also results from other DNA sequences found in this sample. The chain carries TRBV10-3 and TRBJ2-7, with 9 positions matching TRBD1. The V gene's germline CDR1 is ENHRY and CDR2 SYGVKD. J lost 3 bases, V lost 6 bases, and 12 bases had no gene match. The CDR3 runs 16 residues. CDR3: CAISTPGQGKGYEQYF. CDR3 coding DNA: TGTGCCATCAGCACACCCGGACAGGGGAAGGGCTACGAGCAGTACTTC.

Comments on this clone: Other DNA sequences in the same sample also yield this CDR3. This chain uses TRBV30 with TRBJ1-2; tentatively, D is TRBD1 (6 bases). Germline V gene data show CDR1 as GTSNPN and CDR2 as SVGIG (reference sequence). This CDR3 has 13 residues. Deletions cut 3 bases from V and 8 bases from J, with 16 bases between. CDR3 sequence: CAWRVGGARGYTF. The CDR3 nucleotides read TGTGCCTGGAGGGTTGGGGGGGCGCGGGGCTACACCTTC.

CDR3 sequence: CASSLSTSGSYEQYF. CDR3 DNA sequence: TGTGCCAGCAGTTTATCGACTAGCGGGAGCTACGAGCAGTACTTC. The rearrangement uses TRBV27 and TRBJ2-7, with 12 bases fitting TRBD2. This CDR3 contains 15 residues. In germline, CDR1 is MNHEY, CDR2 SMNVEV (reference sequence). The V segment lost 0 bases and the J segment 3 bases; nucleotides outside the gene matches: 0.

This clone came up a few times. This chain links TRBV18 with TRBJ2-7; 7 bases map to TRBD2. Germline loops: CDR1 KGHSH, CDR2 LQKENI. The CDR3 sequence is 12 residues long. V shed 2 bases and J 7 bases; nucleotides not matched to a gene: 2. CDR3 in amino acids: CASSPDGGEQYF. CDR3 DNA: TGTGCCAGCTCACCAGACGGGGGGGAGCAGTACTTC.